The 7 T cell receptor beta chains below come from one sample, sequenced in a study of blood T cell repertoires in COVID-19. Assay: immunoSEQ multiplex PCR; the TCRdb copy retains only in-frame clones and omits some. Of some 400,000 clones listed, approximately 89% were seen once; the top ten hold roughly 0.86%. The sequencing sample was made of PBMCs or T cells enriched from blood (not recorded which). The receptors were sampled from a woman aged 35 to 49 who had been exposed to COVID-19.

V is TRBV30 and J is TRBJ2-7; TRBD2 aligns across 10 bases. V dropped 0 bases and J dropped 3; count of bases not matched to a gene: 14. Germline V gives CDR1 GTSNPN, CDR2 SVGIG (reference sequence). CDR3 length: 18 residues. CDR3 amino acids: CAWSVRGFQVAGGYEQYF. CDR3 bases: TGTGCCTGGAGTGTTAGGGGATTTCAGGTAGCGGGAGGCTACGAGCAGTACTTC.

The V and J genes are TRBV13 and TRBJ1-1; TRBD1 aligns across 10 bases. This CDR3 comprises 18 residues. J was trimmed by 5 bases and V by 4 bases; bases with no gene match: 16. Germline V gene lookup returns CDR1 PRHDT and CDR2 FYEKMQ (reference sequence). CDR3 sequence reads: CASSSRVGTGAVGTEAFF. The CDR3 coding sequence is TGTGCCAGCAGCTCTAGAGTAGGGACAGGGGCTGTTGGGACTGAAGCTTTCTTT.

This rearrangement joins TRBV4-1 to TRBJ1-2; TRBD1 is a possible D gene (5 bases). This CDR3 has 16 residues. Germline CDR1 reads MGHRA; CDR2 reads YSYEKL. Trimming removed 4 bases at V and 8 bases at J, with 23 bases between. The CDR3 spells CASSPERGTYPIGYTF. The CDR3 coding sequence is TGCGCCAGCAGCCCCGAGCGGGGGACCTACCCTATAGGCTACACCTTC.

The chain uses TRBV6-5 and TRBJ2-7; 9 bases line up with TRBD1. The germline CDR1 and CDR2 sequences are MNHEY and SVGAGI. V dropped 4 bases and J dropped 3; count of bases not matched to a gene: 10. The CDR3 is made up of 16 amino acids. CDR3 coding DNA: TGTGCCAGCAGTTCCCTCTCGGACAGGGGCATCTACGAGCAGTACTTC. Amino acids: CASSSLSDRGIYEQYF.

The V call is TRBV6-5, the J call TRBJ1-5, with TRBD1 as a possible D gene (6 bases). Trimming pared 6 bases from V and 4 bases from J, leaving 16 bases between. The CDR3 has 15 residues. CDR1 is MNHEY, CDR2 SVGAGI, per germline. CDR3 in amino acids: CASRVGGAKNQPQHF. CDR3 nucleotides: TGTGCCAGCAGAGTGGGGGGGGCTAAGAATCAGCCCCAGCATTTT.

V gene TRBV19 combines with J gene TRBJ2-2; TRBD1 might be the D (5 bases). Germline V gives CDR1 LNHDA, CDR2 SQIVND (reference sequence). The V gene lost 3 bases and the J gene lost 10 bases, with 12 bases spanning the gap. The CDR3 contains 13 residues. In DNA form, the CDR3 reads TGTGCCAGTAGTATGGGTAGGGGCGCGGAGCTGTTTTTT. This codes for CASSMGRGAELFF. Full variable domain (outside the CDR3, taken from reference TRBV19 and TRBJ2-2): DGGITQSPKYLFRKEGQNVTLSCEQNLNHDAMYWYRQDPGQGLRLIYYSQIVNDFQKGDIAEGYSVSREKKESFPLTVTSAQKNPTAFYLCASSMGRGAELFFGEGSRLTVL.

The chain is built from TRBV7-8 and TRBJ1-2; D possibly corresponds to TRBD1 (6 bases). CDR3 length equals 15 residues. Trimming removed 2 bases at V and 5 bases at J, with 15 bases between. Germline V CDR1 and CDR2: SGHVS, FQNEAQ. DNA of the CDR3: TGTGCCAGCAGCTTACTTATAGGGAGGGGGTATGGCTACACCTTC. Translation: CASSLLIGRGYGYTF.